This T cell receptor beta chain was identified in a study of blood T cell repertoires in COVID-19. On the study more broadly: Samples representing acute and convalescent COVID-19 were sourced from the United States, Italy and Spain. In each case, the material was cDNA or gDNA derived from T cells, B-cell-depleted T cells, or PBMCs.

Enrollment of patients from Seattle took place during active infection, with longitudinal follow-up. Original methodology: Counts of nucleated cells, estimated from reference gene primer amplification, were obtained. Clones were read by immunoSEQ multiplex PCR, and TCRdb kept only the in-frame ones, dropping some. The D gene and trimming were derived from the DNA, and the V and J assignments and clone size from that table. This sample yields around 150,000 clones, of which 70% to 85% are seen a single time; roughly 6.4% belongs to the top ten. The V gene lost 6 bases and the J gene lost 10 bases, with 18 bases spanning the gap. Germline V gene lookup returns CDR1 WNHNN and CDR2 SYGVQD (reference sequence). This CDR3 spans 13 amino acids.

Input material: peripheral blood. The sequence was collected from a woman aged 40 to 50 with COVID-19, enrolled during active disease. The gene calls are TRBV10-1 and TRBJ1-1; possibly TRBD1 for D (5 bases). The CDR3 loop is CASSRDWGDRAFF. CDR3 in DNA: TGCGCCAGCAGCCGGGATTGGGGGGACCGAGCTTTCTTT.